This T cell receptor beta chain was identified in a study of blood T cell repertoires in COVID-19. Study context: There were acute and convalescent COVID-19 samples, and they came from the United States, Italy and Spain. Nucleic acid was either cDNA or gDNA, and it came from T cells, B-cell-depleted T cells, or PBMCs.

Original processing notes: The authors estimated nucleated cell counts from reference gene primer amplification. Profiled with immunoSEQ multiplex PCR; TCRdb holds only in-frame clones, not every one. V and J calls and clone size are as listed in that table; D and trimming were resolved from the DNA. The sample lists about 240,000 clones; around 90% were seen once. The CDR3 sequence is 13 residues long. V dropped 4 bases and J dropped 4; count of bases not matched to a gene: 1. CDR1 and CDR2 (germline): LNHDA, SQIVND (reference sequence). The sequence came from a man aged 55-75 years who had recovered from COVID-19. This chain uses TRBV19 with TRBJ2-1; 7 bases are a match to TRBD1. Sequences were obtained from peripheral blood. The CDR3: CASSKGQYNEQFF. As DNA, the CDR3 is TGTGCCAGTAGTAAGGGACAGTACAATGAGCAGTTCTTC.